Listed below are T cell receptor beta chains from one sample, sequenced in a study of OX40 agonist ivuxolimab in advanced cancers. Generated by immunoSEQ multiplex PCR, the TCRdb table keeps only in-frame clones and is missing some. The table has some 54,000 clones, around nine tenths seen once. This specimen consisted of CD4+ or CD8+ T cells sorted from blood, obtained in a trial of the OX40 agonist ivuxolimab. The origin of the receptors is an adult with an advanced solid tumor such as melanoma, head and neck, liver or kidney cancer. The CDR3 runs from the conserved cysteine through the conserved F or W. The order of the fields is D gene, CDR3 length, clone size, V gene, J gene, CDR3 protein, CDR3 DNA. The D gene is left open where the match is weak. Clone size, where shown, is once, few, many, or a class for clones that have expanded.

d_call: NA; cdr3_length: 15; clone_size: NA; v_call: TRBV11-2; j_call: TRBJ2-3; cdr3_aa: CASSLVQGPPDTQYF; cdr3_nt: TGTGCCAGCAGCTTAGTACAGGGCCCCCCAGATACGCAGTATTTT
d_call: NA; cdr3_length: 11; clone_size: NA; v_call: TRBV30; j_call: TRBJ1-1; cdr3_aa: CAWSVQQGAFF; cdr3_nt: TGTGCCTGGAGTGTACAACAAGGAGCTTTCTTT
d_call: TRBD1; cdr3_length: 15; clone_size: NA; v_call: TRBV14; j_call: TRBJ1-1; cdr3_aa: CASSQYRGVVTEAFF; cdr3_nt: TGTGCCAGCAGCCAATACAGGGGGGTAGTCACTGAAGCTTTCTTT
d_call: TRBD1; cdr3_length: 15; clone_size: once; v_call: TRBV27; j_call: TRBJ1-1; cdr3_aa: CASIPLQGAPTEAFF; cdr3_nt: TGTGCCAGCATCCCCTTACAGGGGGCCCCCACTGAAGCTTTCTTT
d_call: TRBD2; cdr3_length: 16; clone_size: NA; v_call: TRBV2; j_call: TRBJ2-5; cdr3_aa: CASSDTSGGTVETQYF; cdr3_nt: TGTGCCAGCAGTGACACTAGCGGGGGTACCGTGGAGACCCAGTACTTC
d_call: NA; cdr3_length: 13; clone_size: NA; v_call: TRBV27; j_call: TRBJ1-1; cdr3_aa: CASSFLGGEEAFF; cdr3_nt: TGTGCCAGCAGTTTCCTCGGGGGGGAAGAAGCTTTCTTT
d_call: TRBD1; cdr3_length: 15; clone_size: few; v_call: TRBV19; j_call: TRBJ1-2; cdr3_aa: CASSRDSDREDGYTF; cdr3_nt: TGTGCCAGTAGTAGAGACAGTGACAGGGAGGATGGCTACACCTTC
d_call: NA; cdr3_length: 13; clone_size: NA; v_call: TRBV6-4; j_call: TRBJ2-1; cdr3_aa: CATGEGPYNEQFF; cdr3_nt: TGTGCCACGGGCGAGGGGCCCTACAATGAGCAGTTCTTC
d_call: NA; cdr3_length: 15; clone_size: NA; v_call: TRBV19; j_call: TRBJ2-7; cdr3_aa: CASSIGVSLSYEQYF; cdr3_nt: TGTGCCAGTAGTATAGGTGTCAGTCTCTCCTACGAGCAGTACTTC
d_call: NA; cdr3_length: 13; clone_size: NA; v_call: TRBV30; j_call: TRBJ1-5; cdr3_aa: CAWSVMQDQPQHF; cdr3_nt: TGTGCCTGGAGTGTAATGCAGGATCAGCCCCAGCATTTT
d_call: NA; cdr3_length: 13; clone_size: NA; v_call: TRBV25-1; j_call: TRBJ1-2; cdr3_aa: CASSENSGYGYTF; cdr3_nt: TGTGCCAGCAGTGAAAATTCAGGGTATGGCTACACCTTC
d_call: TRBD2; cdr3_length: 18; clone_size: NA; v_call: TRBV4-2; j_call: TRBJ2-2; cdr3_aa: CASSQQTSGGRNTGELFF; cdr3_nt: TGTGCCAGCAGCCAGCAGACTAGCGGGGGCCGGAACACCGGGGAGCTGTTTTTT
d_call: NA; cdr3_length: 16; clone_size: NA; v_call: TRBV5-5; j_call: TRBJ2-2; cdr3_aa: CASSFPGGQNTGELFF; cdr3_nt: TGTGCCAGCAGCTTCCCTGGGGGGCAGAACACCGGGGAGCTGTTTTTT
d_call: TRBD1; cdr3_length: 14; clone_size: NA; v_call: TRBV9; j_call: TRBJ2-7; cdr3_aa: CASSVGQYPREQYF; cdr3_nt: TGTGCCAGCAGCGTGGGACAGTATCCTCGCGAGCAGTACTTC
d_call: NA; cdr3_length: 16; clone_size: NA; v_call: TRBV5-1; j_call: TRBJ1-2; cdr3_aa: CASSSPGTDINYGYTF; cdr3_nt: TGCGCCAGCAGCTCCCCCGGGACGGACATAAACTATGGCTACACCTTC
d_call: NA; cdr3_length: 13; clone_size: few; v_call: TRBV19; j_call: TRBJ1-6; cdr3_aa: CASSMVYNSPLHF; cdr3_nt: TGTGCCAGTAGTATGGTCTATAATTCACCCCTCCACTTT
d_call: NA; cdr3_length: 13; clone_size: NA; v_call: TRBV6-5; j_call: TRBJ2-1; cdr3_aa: CASSPYRGNEQFF; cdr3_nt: TGTGCCAGCAGCCCGTATAGGGGCAATGAGCAGTTCTTC
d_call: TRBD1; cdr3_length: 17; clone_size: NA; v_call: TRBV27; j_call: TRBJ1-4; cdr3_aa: CASSSPQQGAVGEKLFF; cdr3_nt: TGTGCCAGCAGTTCTCCTCAACAGGGGGCAGTAGGGGAAAAACTGTTTTTT
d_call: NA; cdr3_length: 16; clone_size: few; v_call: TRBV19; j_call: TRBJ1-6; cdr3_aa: CASSMTGTENNSPLHF; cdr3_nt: TGTGCCAGTAGTATGACAGGAACAGAGAATAATTCACCCCTCCACTTT
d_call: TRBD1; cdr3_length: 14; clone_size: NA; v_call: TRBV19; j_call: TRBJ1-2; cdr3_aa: CASSADRADEGYTF; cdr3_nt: TGTGCCAGTAGTGCTGACAGGGCTGATGAGGGCTACACCTTC
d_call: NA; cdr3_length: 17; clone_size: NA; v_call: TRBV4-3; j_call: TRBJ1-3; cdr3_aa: CASSQDYRGGSGNTIYF; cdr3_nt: TGCGCCAGCAGCCAAGATTACCGGGGAGGATCAGGAAACACCATATATTTT
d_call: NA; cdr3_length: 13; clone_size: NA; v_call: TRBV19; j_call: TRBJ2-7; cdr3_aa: CASSLSDRYEQYF; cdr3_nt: TGTGCCAGTAGTCTATCTGACAGATACGAGCAGTACTTC
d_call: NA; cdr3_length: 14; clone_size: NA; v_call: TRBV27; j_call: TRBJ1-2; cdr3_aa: CASSPLGGDYGYTF; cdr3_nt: TGTGCCAGCAGCCCCTTGGGCGGGGACTATGGCTACACCTTC
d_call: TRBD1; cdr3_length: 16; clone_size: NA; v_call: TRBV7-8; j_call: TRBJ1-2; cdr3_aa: CASRIPPGQGLDGYTF; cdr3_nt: TGTGCCAGCAGAATACCCCCGGGACAGGGGCTCGATGGCTACACCTTC
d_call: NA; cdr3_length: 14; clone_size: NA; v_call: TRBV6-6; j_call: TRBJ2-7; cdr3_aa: CASSYSDPLYEQYF; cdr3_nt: TGTGCCAGCAGTTACTCAGACCCCCTCTACGAGCAGTACTTC
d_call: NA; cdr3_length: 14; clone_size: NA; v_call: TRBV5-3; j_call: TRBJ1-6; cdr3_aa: CAGLFMRGDSPLHF; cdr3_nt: TGTGCCGGACTCTTTATGAGGGGGGATTCACCCCTCCACTTT
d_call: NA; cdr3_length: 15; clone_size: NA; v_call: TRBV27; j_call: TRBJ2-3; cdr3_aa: CASSLLAAGTDTQYF; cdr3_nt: TGTGCCAGCAGTTTACTCGCGGCTGGCACAGATACGCAGTATTTT
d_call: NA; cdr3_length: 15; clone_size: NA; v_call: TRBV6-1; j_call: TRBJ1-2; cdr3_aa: CASSDPGRYPNGYTF; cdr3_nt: TGTGCCAGCAGTGACCCCGGGAGGTATCCCAATGGCTACACCTTC
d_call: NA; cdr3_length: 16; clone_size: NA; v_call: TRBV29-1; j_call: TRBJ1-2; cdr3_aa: CSVEDWEQVANYGYTF; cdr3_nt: TGCAGCGTTGAAGATTGGGAGCAGGTGGCTAACTATGGCTACACCTTC
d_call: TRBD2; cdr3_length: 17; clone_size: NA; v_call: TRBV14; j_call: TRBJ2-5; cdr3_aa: CASSQDSWTSGAETQYF; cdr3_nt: TGTGCCAGCAGCCAAGATAGTTGGACTAGCGGGGCAGAGACCCAGTACTTC
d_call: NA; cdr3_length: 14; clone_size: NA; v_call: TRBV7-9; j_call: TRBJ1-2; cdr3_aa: CASSLARGIDGYTF; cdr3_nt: TGTGCCAGCAGCCTAGCGAGGGGGATCGATGGCTACACCTTC
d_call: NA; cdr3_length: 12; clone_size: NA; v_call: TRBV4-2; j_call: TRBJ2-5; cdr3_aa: CASASGRETQYF; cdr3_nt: TGTGCCAGCGCTTCGGGGAGAGAGACCCAGTACTTC
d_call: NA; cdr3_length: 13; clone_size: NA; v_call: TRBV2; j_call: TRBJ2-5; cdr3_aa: CASSGGAQETQYF; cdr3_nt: TGTGCCAGCAGTGGGGGGGCCCAAGAGACCCAGTACTTC
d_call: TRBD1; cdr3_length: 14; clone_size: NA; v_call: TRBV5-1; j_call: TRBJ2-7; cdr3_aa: CASASGTGNDEQYF; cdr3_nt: TGCGCCAGCGCGTCCGGGACAGGTAACGACGAGCAGTACTTC
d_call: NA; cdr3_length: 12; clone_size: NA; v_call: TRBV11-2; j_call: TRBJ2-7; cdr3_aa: CASSFSNYEQYF; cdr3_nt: TGTGCCAGCAGCTTTTCTAACTACGAGCAGTACTTC
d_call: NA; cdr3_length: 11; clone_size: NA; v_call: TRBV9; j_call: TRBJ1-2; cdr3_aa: CASSVLTGYTF; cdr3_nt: TGTGCCAGCAGCGTTCTAACCGGCTACACCTTC
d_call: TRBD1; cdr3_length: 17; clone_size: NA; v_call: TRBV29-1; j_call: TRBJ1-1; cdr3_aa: CSVRLSRTGISGTEAFF; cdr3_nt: TGCAGCGTCCGACTTTCTAGGACAGGGATAAGTGGCACTGAAGCTTTCTTT